The 31 T cell receptor beta chains listed next were all sequenced from one sample in a study of T cells in localized non-small cell lung cancer (TCRdb year 2020). Library prep was done by the immunoSEQ multiplex PCR assay. Drawn from immuneACCESS, this table holds only the in-frame rearrangements with V and J called that TCRdb kept. Clones are partly lost; checked studies trace under half to an unresolved V gene and leave the rest unexplained. The sample yields 60,000 to 75,000 clones; roughly 86% were counted once. Approximately 15% of the sample belongs to the ten largest clones. The starting material was peripheral blood, obtained before any cancer treatment. Receptors were obtained from a female donor of 60 years or more with stage I lung adenocarcinoma.

This chain joins TRBV5-4 and TRBJ2-7; tentatively, D is TRBD2 (6 bases). Trimming removed 4 bases from V and 1 base from J, with 15 bases in between. Germline V gene sequence: CDR1 SGHNT, CDR2 YYREEE (reference sequence). This CDR3 has 15 residues. CDR3 loop: CASSPDLGLSYEQYF. Here the CDR3 DNA reads TGTGCCAGCAGCCCCGACCTGGGACTGTCCTACGAGCAGTACTTC.

The rearrangement joins TRBV7-9 to TRBJ1-1; no firm D call. The CDR3 contains 15 residues. Germline assignment: CDR1 SEHNR and CDR2 FQNEAQ (reference sequence). Trimming cost V 1 base and J 1 base, with 10 bases left between them. CDR3 sequence: CASSLGPVENTEAFF. The CDR3 DNA sequence: TGTGCCAGCAGCTTAGGCCCGGTTGAGAACACTGAAGCTTTCTTT.

This clone was observed a single time. The CDR3 spells CAISESRDYPYEQYF. In DNA, the CDR3 is TGTGCCATCAGTGAGTCCCGGGACTATCCTTACGAGCAGTACTTC. The chain carries TRBV10-3 and TRBJ2-7; 7 bases are a match to TRBD2. Germline assignment: CDR1 ENHRY and CDR2 SYGVKD. The V segment lost 0 bases and the J segment 4 bases; nucleotides outside the gene matches: 6. The CDR3 has 15 amino acids.

J is TRBJ2-2 and V is TRBV6-5, with TRBD2 identical over 8 bases. Germline V gene sequence: CDR1 MNHEY, CDR2 SVGAGI. This CDR3 is 15 amino acids long. Losses at the gene ends were 6 bases for V and 5 bases for J; bases not matched to a gene: 8. The CDR3 protein is CASRPGGAGTGELFF. DNA for the CDR3: TGTGCCAGCAGACCCGGGGGGGCGGGTACCGGGGAGCTGTTTTTT.

In its sample, this clone was seen a few times. This chain joins TRBV19 and TRBJ1-1; D remains unclear. The CDR3 loop spans 11 amino acids. From germline, CDR1 is LNHDA and CDR2 SQIVND (reference sequence). V was cut by 5 bases and J by 7 bases, with 8 bases left in between. The chain's CDR3 is CASSQKIEAFF. The CDR3 DNA is TGTGCCAGTAGTCAAAAGATTGAAGCTTTCTTT.

The chain links TRBV19 to TRBJ1-1; possibly TRBD1 for D (6 bases). The CDR3 is 14 amino acids. Germline V gives CDR1 LNHDA, CDR2 SQIVND (reference sequence). V was shortened by 8 bases and J by 7 bases, with 20 bases between the two germline ends. The CDR3 here is CASLGGRVRDEAFF. As DNA, the CDR3 is TGTGCCAGTTTAGGGGGGAGGGTTAGAGATGAAGCTTTCTTT.

This sequence joins TRBV6-6 and TRBJ1-5; weak D call: TRBD1 (6 bases). The V and J ends lost 5 bases and 2 bases respectively, with 16 bases between them. CDR3 length: 16 residues. Germline-derived CDR1 and CDR2 are MNHNY and SVGAGI (reference sequence). The CDR3 DNA reads as TGTGCCAGCAGTGCCCGACAGGATACGGGCAATCAGCCCCAGCATTTT. Translation: CASSARQDTGNQPQHF.

This chain connects TRBV18 to TRBJ1-1; D is undetermined. Looked up from germline, CDR1 is KGHSH and CDR2 is LQKENI. Trimming removed 1 base at V and 2 bases at J, with 17 bases between. The CDR3 spans 17 residues. The CDR3 coding sequence is TGTGCCAGCTCACCACTTGACCTCCGGTCCCCAAACACTGAAGCTTTCTTT. Translation: CASSPLDLRSPNTEAFF.

This clone was detected once. The chain is built from TRBV5-6 and TRBJ2-5, with D maybe TRBD2 (5 bases). Germline assignment: CDR1 SGHDT and CDR2 YYEEEE. The CDR3 has 15 residues. Trimming stripped 3 bases from V and 4 bases from J, with 16 bases between. CDR3 nucleotides: TGTGCCAGCAGCTCGCAACGGGGATTCGGAGAGACCCAGTACTTC. Translating gives CASSSQRGFGETQYF.

The chain uses TRBV6-1 and TRBJ2-3, with D possibly matching TRBD1 (6 bases). With 7 bases removed from V and 2 bases from J, the gap between germline ends came to 13 bases. Germline loops: CDR1 MNHNS, CDR2 SASEGT. There are 14 residues in the CDR3. CDR3 nucleotide sequence: TGTGCCAGCAATTGGGGGCGCAACACAGATACGCAGTATTTT. Translation gives CASNWGRNTDTQYF.

J is TRBJ1-1 and V is TRBV2; perhaps TRBD1 as D (5 bases). The CDR3 sequence is 15 residues long. Deletions cut 7 bases from V and 3 bases from J, with 18 bases between. The germline V gene encodes CDR1 SNHLY and CDR2 FYNNEI. The CDR3 DNA reads as TGTGCCAGCACCCCCGGGGGAACGTTTGACACTGAAGCTTTCTTT. Translating it yields CASTPGGTFDTEAFF.

The rearrangement joins TRBV20-1 to TRBJ2-5; no clear D. This CDR3 contains 11 residues. Germline V gene lookup returns CDR1 DFQATT and CDR2 SNEGSKA (reference sequence). Trimming stripped 3 bases from V and 5 bases from J, with 7 bases between. CDR3 coding DNA: TGCAGTGCTAGCCCCGGGGAGACCCAGTACTTC. It codes for CSASPGETQYF.

The chain has TRBV27 and TRBJ2-5; D may match TRBD1 or TRBD2 (5 bases each). V dropped 7 bases and J dropped 5 bases, with 8 bases sitting between them. CDR1 and CDR2 (germline): MNHEY, SMNVEV (reference sequence). CDR3 length equals 11 residues. The CDR3 here is CASIWGETQYF. For the CDR3, the DNA is TGTGCCAGCATCTGGGGGGAGACCCAGTACTTC.

The rearrangement links TRBV7-3 to TRBJ1-1; D perhaps matches TRBD1 (6 bases). Trimming pared 4 bases from V and 4 bases from J, leaving 13 bases between. Per the germline V gene, CDR1 is SGHTA and CDR2 is FQGTGA. The CDR3 length is 14 residues. The DNA for the CDR3 is TGTGCCAGCAGCTCACAGGGAAGGACCACTGAAGCTTTCTTT. It translates to CASSSQGRTTEAFF.

V gene TRBV30 combines with J gene TRBJ1-1, with unresolved D. Looked up from germline, CDR1 is GTSNPN and CDR2 is SVGIG (reference sequence). V lost 1 base, J lost 1 base, and 4 bases lay in between. The CDR3 consists of 12 residues. The CDR3 region has the DNA TGTGCCTGGAGTGGAGCGAACACTGAAGCTTTCTTT. Translated, it gives CAWSGANTEAFF.

The J gene is TRBJ2-2, the V gene TRBV19; D may be TRBD1 or TRBD2 (5 bases each). This CDR3 comprises 15 residues. Trimming cost V 7 bases and J 5 bases, with 17 bases left between them. Germline V gives CDR1 LNHDA, CDR2 SQIVND (reference sequence). CDR3 amino acids: CASKKVGDGTGELFF. CDR3 bases: TGTGCCAGTAAAAAGGTGGGGGACGGGACCGGGGAGCTGTTTTTT.

The rearrangement links TRBV28 to TRBJ1-3, with D possibly being TRBD1 (5 bases). With 2 bases removed from V and 0 bases from J, the gap between germline ends came to 14 bases. In germline, CDR1 is MDHEN, CDR2 SYDVKM. The CDR3 is made up of 17 amino acids. The chain's CDR3 is CASSLTTGTHSGNTIYF. CDR3 DNA: TGTGCCAGCAGTTTAACAACCGGGACTCACTCTGGAAACACCATATATTTT.

The rearrangement joins TRBV19 to TRBJ1-5; TRBD1 might be the D (5 bases). Germline V gene data show CDR1 as LNHDA and CDR2 as SQIVND (reference sequence). Deletions cut 1 base from V and 6 bases from J, with 19 bases between. This CDR3 contains 17 residues. The DNA of the CDR3 is TGTGCCAGTAGTATAGGGGTTAGGGGCAGGGAGGGTCAGCCCCAGCATTTT. It codes for CASSIGVRGREGQPQHF. Together with reference TRBV19 and TRBJ1-5, the CDR3 gives the full variable domain: DGGITQSPKYLFRKEGQNVTLSCEQNLNHDAMYWYRQDPGQGLRLIYYSQIVNDFQKGDIAEGYSVSREKKESFPLTVTSAQKNPTAFYLCASSIGVRGREGQPQHFGDGTRLSIL.

The chain carries TRBV19 and TRBJ1-5; maybe TRBD1 (5 bases). This CDR3 spans 14 amino acids. Germline loops: CDR1 LNHDA, CDR2 SQIVND (reference sequence). Trimming cost V 1 base and J 7 bases, with 11 bases left between them. CDR3 nucleotide sequence: TGTGCCAGTAGTATAGTTCCAGGGACGCAGCCCCAGCATTTT. Its translation: CASSIVPGTQPQHF.

The rearrangement uses TRBV5-5 and TRBJ1-5, with D possibly matching TRBD1 (6 bases). Trimming shortened V by 3 bases and J by 0 bases, and 10 bases separated the two germline ends. The CDR3 length is 15 residues. Germline CDR1 and CDR2: SGHKS and YYEKEE (reference sequence). In DNA form, the CDR3 reads TGTGCCAGCAGCTGGACAGAGAATAGCAATCAGCCCCAGCATTTT. Its protein product is CASSWTENSNQPQHF. Variable domain in full (rest from reference TRBV5-5 and TRBJ1-5): DAGVTQSPTHLIKTRGQQVTLRCSPISGHKSVSWYQQVLGQGPQFIFQYYEKEERGRGNFPDRFSARQFPNYSSELNVNALLLGDSALYLCASSWTENSNQPQHFGDGTRLSIL.

This clone was found once. The CDR3 DNA reads TGTGCCGTGGGCGAGGGCCGCTTCTCAGATACGCAGTATTTT. This sequence encodes CAVGEGRFSDTQYF. The rearrangement links TRBV10-3 to TRBJ2-3; D might be TRBD2 (5 bases). This CDR3 has 14 amino acids. Germline CDR1 ENHRY, CDR2 SYGVKD. The ends were cut back, 11 bases at V and 4 bases at J, with 19 bases in the middle.

This chain uses TRBV5-4 with TRBJ1-5; tentative D call: TRBD1 (5 bases). Germline CDR1 reads SGHNT; CDR2 reads YYREEE (reference sequence). The V gene lost 2 bases and the J gene lost 5 bases, with 8 bases spanning the gap. The CDR3 consists of 13 residues. The chain's CDR3 is CASSLDRYQPQHF. CDR3 nucleotide sequence: TGTGCCAGCAGCTTAGACAGATATCAGCCCCAGCATTTT.

For the CDR3, the DNA is TGTGCCAGCAGCTTAGATCATCGTAGAATTTTCGAGGGTAGGGGCAATGAGCAGTTCTTC. This codes for CASSLDHRRIFEGRGNEQFF. The chain recombines TRBV11-2 with TRBJ2-1; D might be TRBD1 or TRBD2, each matching 5 bases. The CDR3 covers 20 residues. CDR1 and CDR2 from the germline V gene are SGHAT and FQNNGV. V was trimmed by 0 bases and J by 6 bases, leaving 27 bases between them. Supplemented by reference TRBV11-2 and TRBJ2-1, the full variable domain reads EAGVAQSPRYKIIEKRQSVAFWCNPISGHATLYWYQQILGQGPKLLIQFQNNGVVDDSQLPKDRFSAERLKGVDSTLKIQPAKLEDSAVYLCASSLDHRRIFEGRGNEQFFGPGTRLTVL.

The V gene is TRBV10-2, the J gene TRBJ2-1, with D possibly TRBD2 on 6 matching bases. The CDR3 is 11 residues long. The V end was cut by 6 bases, the J end by 15 bases, with 15 bases between. The germline CDR1 and CDR2 sequences are WSHSY and SAAADI. Written as DNA, the CDR3 is TGCGCCAGCAGGTTGGACTATGTGGGGTTCTTC. Translated: CASRLDYVGFF.

The rearrangement links TRBV13 to TRBJ2-3, with D possibly matching TRBD2 (7 bases). Germline CDR1 is PRHDT and CDR2 is FYEKMQ (reference sequence). This CDR3 has 15 amino acids. The V and J ends lost 5 bases and 1 base respectively, with 13 bases between them. CDR3 region: CASSPGGGGTDTQYF. In DNA, the CDR3 is TGTGCCAGCAGCCCGGGGGGCGGGGGCACAGATACGCAGTATTTT.

This sequence joins TRBV6-5 and TRBJ2-7; D is unclear. The V and J ends lost 6 bases and 0 bases respectively, with 9 bases between them. The germline V gene has CDR1 MNHEY and CDR2 SVGAGI. The CDR3 totals 13 residues. DNA for the CDR3: TGTGCCAGCAGGAGCCCCGGCTCCTACGAGCAGTACTTC. Translating gives CASRSPGSYEQYF.

By frequency in the sample, this clone is medium-sized (0.01 to 0.1%). Here the CDR3 reads CASSYGDNTEAFF. CDR3 in DNA: TGTGCCAGCAGCTACGGGGACAACACTGAAGCTTTCTTT. V gene TRBV6-5 combines with J gene TRBJ1-1; D is perhaps TRBD1 (5 bases). Germline V gives CDR1 MNHEY, CDR2 SVGAGI. V was pared by 6 bases and J by 2 bases, with 10 bases between. The CDR3 runs to 13 residues.

The rearrangement links TRBV6-1 to TRBJ1-2, with D unresolved. The germline V gene encodes CDR1 MNHNS and CDR2 SASEGT. The CDR3 contains 15 residues. Trimming shortened V by 1 base and J by 1 base, and 10 bases separated the two germline ends. The CDR3 coding sequence is TGTGCCAGCAGTGAAGGAGTACTTTTTAACTATGGCTACACCTTC. The encoded protein is CASSEGVLFNYGYTF.

This clone has just one count. This CDR3 reads CASSRTRTGIQETQYF. Here the CDR3 DNA reads TGCGCCAGCAGCCGTACTAGGACGGGCATTCAAGAGACCCAGTACTTC. The V gene is TRBV5-1, the J gene TRBJ2-5; D is perhaps TRBD2 (5 bases). The germline CDR1 and CDR2 sequences are SGHRS and YFSETQ. V lost 4 bases to trimming and J lost 2 bases, with 18 bases between them. This CDR3 has 16 residues.

The J gene is TRBJ2-7, the V gene TRBV27, with D perhaps matching TRBD1 (6 bases). V was clipped by 6 bases and J by 2 bases, with 20 bases between them. CDR1 is MNHEY and CDR2 is SMNVEV in the germline V gene (reference sequence). The CDR3 runs 16 residues. CDR3 bases: TGTGCCAGCAGCCACGTCGCAGGGAAGGGGGCCTACGAGCAGTACTTC. It specifies CASSHVAGKGAYEQYF.

The chain employs TRBV6-1 and TRBJ1-1; perhaps TRBD1 as D (6 bases). The CDR3 loop spans 16 amino acids. The germline V and J ends were trimmed by 4 bases and 4 bases, with 19 bases remaining between them. Germline V CDR1 and CDR2: MNHNS, SASEGT. This CDR3 reads CASSGNQPGGGTEAFF. In nucleotides, the CDR3 is TGTGCCAGCAGTGGGAATCAACCAGGAGGGGGCACTGAAGCTTTCTTT.